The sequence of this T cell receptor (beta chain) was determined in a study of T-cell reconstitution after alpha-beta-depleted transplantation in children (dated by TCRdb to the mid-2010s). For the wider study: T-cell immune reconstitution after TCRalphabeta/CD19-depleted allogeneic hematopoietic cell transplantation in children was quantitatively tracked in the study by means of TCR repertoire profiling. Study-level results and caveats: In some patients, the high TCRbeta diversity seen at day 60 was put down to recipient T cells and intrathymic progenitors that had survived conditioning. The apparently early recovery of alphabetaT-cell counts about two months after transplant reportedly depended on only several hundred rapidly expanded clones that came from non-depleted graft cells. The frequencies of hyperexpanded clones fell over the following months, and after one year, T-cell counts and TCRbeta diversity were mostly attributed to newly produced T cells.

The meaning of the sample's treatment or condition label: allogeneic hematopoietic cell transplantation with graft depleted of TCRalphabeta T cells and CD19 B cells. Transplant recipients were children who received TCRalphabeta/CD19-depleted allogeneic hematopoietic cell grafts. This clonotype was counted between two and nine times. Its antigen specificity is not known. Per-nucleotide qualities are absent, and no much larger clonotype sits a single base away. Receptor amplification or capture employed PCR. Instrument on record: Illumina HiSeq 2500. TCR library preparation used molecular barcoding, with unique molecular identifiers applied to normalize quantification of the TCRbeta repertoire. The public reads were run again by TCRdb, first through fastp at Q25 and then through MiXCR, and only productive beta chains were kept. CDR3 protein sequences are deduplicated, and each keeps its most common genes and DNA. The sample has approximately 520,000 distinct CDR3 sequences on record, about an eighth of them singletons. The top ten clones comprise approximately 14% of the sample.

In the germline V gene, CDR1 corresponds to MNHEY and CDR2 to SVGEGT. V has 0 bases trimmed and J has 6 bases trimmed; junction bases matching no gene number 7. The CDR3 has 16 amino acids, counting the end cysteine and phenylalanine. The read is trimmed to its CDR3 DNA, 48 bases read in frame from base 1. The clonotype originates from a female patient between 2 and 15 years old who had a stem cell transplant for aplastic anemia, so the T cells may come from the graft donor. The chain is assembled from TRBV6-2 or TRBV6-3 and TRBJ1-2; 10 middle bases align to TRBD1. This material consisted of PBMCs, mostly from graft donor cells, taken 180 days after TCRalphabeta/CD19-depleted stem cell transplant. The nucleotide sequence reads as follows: TGTGCCAGCAGTTACTCAACCGGGACAGGGGACGATGGCTACACCTTC. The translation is CASSYSTGTGDDGYTF.